This is a list of T cell receptor beta chains from one sample in a study of metastatic and nonmetastatic thyroid tumors. TCRdb re-called the PCR reads via MiXCR. There are about 69,000 clones in the sample; about 14% occur only once, and about 6.5% lies in the top ten. The material sequenced was blood. These receptors were obtained from a male donor with papillary thyroid cancer or a benign thyroid nodule (not recorded which). Some clones in this sample may be carry-over from other donors' samples. CDR3s include the opening cysteine and the closing phenylalanine or tryptophan. Fields, in order: CDR3 DNA, CDR3 protein, clone size, J gene, V gene, D gene. D genes are given only for firm matches. Clone size is stated in some rows and not others, as once, few, many or a class when expanded.

TGTGCCAGCTCACCTCTGGAGGGCTACAATGAGCAGTTCTTC CASSPLEGYNEQFF many TRBJ2-1 TRBV18 .
TGCAGCGTCGGGTCGGACGACTACACCGGGGAGCTGTTTTTT CSVGSDDYTGELFF many TRBJ2-2 TRBV29-1 .
TGCGCCAGCAGCCAAGATGGGGGTGCGAAAACCGAGCAGTACTTC CASSQDGGAKTEQYF many TRBJ2-7 TRBV4-1 .
TGTGCCAGCAGCGTAAACATCAATCAGCCCCAGCATTTT CASSVNINQPQHF many TRBJ1-5 TRBV9 .
TGCAGTGCTAGTTATTTGGCAAGTTGGGGCTACACCTTC CSASYLASWGYTF many TRBJ1-2 TRBV20-1 .
TGTGCCAGCAGCTCGACTAGCGGCCCTTGGGGCCAAGAGACCCAGTACTTC CASSSTSGPWGQETQYF . TRBJ2-5 TRBV5-4 TRBD2
TGCGCCAGCAGCTTGACGTCTGGGCTAGCGGGACTGGGCCCCGGGACCCAGTACTTC CASSLTSGLAGLGPGTQYF few TRBJ2-5 TRBV5-1 TRBD2
TGTGCCAGCGGTGGACTAGCGCGAGCTATCTGGAGAACCGGGGAGCTGTTTTTT CASGGLARAIWRTGELFF few TRBJ2-2 TRBV6-1 TRBD2
TGCAGTGCTAGAGTTTGGGGATTAGATGGCTACACCTTC CSARVWGLDGYTF many TRBJ1-2 TRBV20-1 .
TGTGCCACCAGCAGAGTTAGTGAAAAACTGTTTTTT CATSRVSEKLFF many TRBJ1-4 TRBV15 .
TGTGCCTGGATAAAAGGGGGCGGAGGCTACACCTTC CAWIKGGGGYTF many TRBJ1-2 TRBV30 TRBD1
TGCGCCAGCAGCTACCGGGACGGAGCTTTCTTT CASSYRDGAFF many TRBJ1-1 TRBV5-1 .
TGCGCCAGCAGCTCAGGGCCTCTAGCGGACTCCTACAATGAGCAGTTCTTC CASSSGPLADSYNEQFF . TRBJ2-1 TRBV4-1 TRBD2
TGCAGTGCTAGTGACCAGGGCGCAAGCGAAAAACTGTTTTTT CSASDQGASEKLFF many TRBJ1-4 TRBV20-1 .
TGTGCCAGCAGTTTCGGCAGAGGCAATCAGCCCCAGCATTTT CASSFGRGNQPQHF many TRBJ1-5 TRBV28 .
TGTGCCAGCTCACCACTCACAGATTACACCGGGGAGCTGTTTTTT CASSPLTDYTGELFF many TRBJ2-2 TRBV18 .
TGTGCCAGCAGTGAGACTAGCGGGAGGGGGAATGAGCAGTTCTTC CASSETSGRGNEQFF many TRBJ2-1 TRBV28 TRBD2
TGTGCCAGCAGCCCCCCGGGCCAGAGTTATGGAAACACCATATATTTT CASSPPGQSYGNTIYF many TRBJ1-3 TRBV2 .
TGTGCCAGCATACGGGAGATAGCTGAGACCCAGTACTTC CASIREIAETQYF . TRBJ2-5 TRBV6-1 .
TGTGCCAGCAGTTTATTGAGCTACGAGCAGTACTTC CASSLLSYEQYF many TRBJ2-7 TRBV28 .
TGTGCCAGCAGTCTTGTGGATGGTGTAAACACCGGGGAGCTGTTTTTT CASSLVDGVNTGELFF . TRBJ2-2 TRBV2 .
TGTGCCAGCAGCCCCCGACAGGGATGGAATGAGCAGTTCTTC CASSPRQGWNEQFF many TRBJ2-1 TRBV7-9 TRBD1
TGCAGTGCTAGGGGACTAGCGGGAGAGCCCCTGAACGAGCAGTACTTC CSARGLAGEPLNEQYF many TRBJ2-7 TRBV20-1 TRBD2
TGTGCCAGCAGCCAAGGGGTGCGGGTCGCCTCTTCAGCTAACTATGGCTACACCTTC CASSQGVRVASSANYGYTF . TRBJ1-2 TRBV14 .
TGTGCCAGCAGCTTTGTCCTGTCTAGCGTTGCTATCAATGAGCAGTTCTTC CASSFVLSSVAINEQFF many TRBJ2-1 TRBV11-2 .
TGCAGTGCTAGGACCCGGACTAGCTGCCTCCCCTACGGGCAGTACTTC CSARTRTSCLPYGQYF . TRBJ2-7 TRBV20-1 TRBD2
TGCAGTGTCGCGAATAGAGGGAGTTTCACAGATACGCAGTATTTT CSVANRGSFTDTQYF . TRBJ2-3 TRBV20-1 .
TGTGCCAGCAGCGCAGGGACAGGGGAACGCTATGGCTACACCTTC CASSAGTGERYGYTF many TRBJ1-2 TRBV5-4 TRBD1
TGTGCCAGCAGCTTAGCCCAGGGGTATGGGAAAACTGAAACTTTCTTT CASSLAQGYGKTETFF . TRBJ1-1 TRBV7-8 .
TGTGCCAGCAGTTACGTGGTAGATACGGATACGCAGTATTTT CASSYVVDTDTQYF many TRBJ2-3 TRBV6-2/TRBV6-3 .
TGTGCCAGCAGCTTAGTCTCGGCTAGCGGAGTCTACAATGAGCAGTTCTTC CASSLVSASGVYNEQFF . TRBJ2-1 TRBV11-2 TRBD2
TGTGCCAGCAGCGTAGGCCAGGGGTATACCGGGGAGCTGTTTTTT CASSVGQGYTGELFF many TRBJ2-2 TRBV9 .
TGTGCCACCAGTGATCCCGGGGGCCACGAGCAGTACTTC CATSDPGGHEQYF few TRBJ2-7 TRBV24-1 .
TGTGCCAGCAGACCTTCGGGACTAGCGGGAGCAGAGACCAAGTACTTC CASRPSGLAGAETKYF once TRBJ2-5 TRBV9 TRBD2
TGCAGTGCTACCCAATCCGACAGGGGTGGCGAAAAACTGTTTTTT CSATQSDRGGEKLFF many TRBJ1-4 TRBV20-1 TRBD1
TGTGCCAGCAGTTACTGGTGGGGGCCTCCGTTTGGCTACACCTTC CASSYWWGPPFGYTF . TRBJ1-2 TRBV6-5 .
TGCGCCAGCAGCTCGGGTCTCGGTCCCAACACCGGGGAGCTGTTTTTT CASSSGLGPNTGELFF . TRBJ2-2 TRBV5-1 .
TGTGCCATCAGCCCCTCAGATTTAGCGGGGTATAAGACAGATACGCAGTATTTT CAISPSDLAGYKTDTQYF many TRBJ2-3 TRBV10-3 TRBD2
TGTGCCAGCAGTTACTCTGGGACTAGCGGGAGGCCCTACGAGCAGTACTTC CASSYSGTSGRPYEQYF few TRBJ2-7 TRBV6-5 TRBD2
TGTGCCAGCAGCCAAGAGGAGCCGGGACTAGCGGGAGTGGGGCAGTTCTTC CASSQEEPGLAGVGQFF . TRBJ2-1 TRBV6-1 TRBD2
TGCGCCAGCAGTTCGGTCGCCTCTGGAAACACCATATATTTT CASSSVASGNTIYF . TRBJ1-3 TRBV5-1 .
TGTGCCAGCAGTGAGTCGAGCGGGCCGAGCCTTTACAATGAGCAGTTCTTC CASSESSGPSLYNEQFF many TRBJ2-1 TRBV6-6 .
TGCAGCGTTGAATTCGGTCAGGGCCCCGGGGAGCTGTTTTTT CSVEFGQGPGELFF many TRBJ2-2 TRBV29-1 .
TGTGCCAGCAGCCTAGGACAGTTGAACACTGAAGCTTTCTTT CASSLGQLNTEAFF many TRBJ1-1 TRBV3-1 .
TGCAGTGCGAGAAGGGACACCGGGGGGAATTGGGCACCCCTCCACTTT CSARRDTGGNWAPLHF many TRBJ1-6 TRBV20-1 .
TGTGCCAGCAGCCCCTTCCGCCCCGCTAGCACAGATACGCAGTATTTT CASSPFRPASTDTQYF . TRBJ2-3 TRBV14 .
TGTGCCAGCAGCTCCCAGACAGGGAGGTATGAAAAACTGTTTTTT CASSSQTGRYEKLFF many TRBJ1-4 TRBV7-2 TRBD1
TGTGCCAGCAGTTCACAGGGGGCCGGCACAGATACGCAGTATTTT CASSSQGAGTDTQYF few TRBJ2-3 TRBV12-3/TRBV12-4 TRBD1
TGTGCCAGCAGTGAGCTTCGGTTCCAAACGGTGACCTTC CASSELRFQTVTF few TRBJ1-2 TRBV2 .
TGTGCCATAAACGGACAGGGATATTCACCCCTCCACTTT CAINGQGYSPLHF many TRBJ1-6 TRBV2 TRBD1
TGCAGTGCTAGTCCCATGGGCGGGGGCCCCTCCTACGAGCAGTACTTC CSASPMGGGPSYEQYF many TRBJ2-7 TRBV20-1 .
TGCAGTGCTAGAGATCTGGACAGAGATAATTCACCCCTCCACTTT CSARDLDRDNSPLHF . TRBJ1-6 TRBV20-1 .
TGTGCCAGCAGCTACCACAGGGTGCTCGGCTCTGGGTCCAACGTCCTGACTTTC CASSYHRVLGSGSNVLTF . TRBJ2-6 TRBV6-2/TRBV6-3 .
TGTGCCAGCAACTCGGGGGGGAGGGGTACCTCTGGAAACACCATATATTTT CASNSGGRGTSGNTIYF many TRBJ1-3 TRBV11-1 .
TGCGCCAGCAGCTCTGGGACTAGCCCAAGAACGAACACCGGGGAGCTGTTTTTT CASSSGTSPRTNTGELFF many TRBJ2-2 TRBV5-1 TRBD2
TGTGCCAGCAGTGACTCGACCCATTGTCCAGATACGCAGTATTTT CASSDSTHCPDTQYF few TRBJ2-3 TRBV6-4 .
TGTGCCAGCAGCGAGACGCGGACAGGGGGCGTTTCACCCCTCCACTTT CASSETRTGGVSPLHF many TRBJ1-6 TRBV4-2 TRBD1
TGTGCCAGCAGCTTGAGTGCGAACACTGAAGCTTTCTTT CASSLSANTEAFF many TRBJ1-1 TRBV7-3 .
TGCGCCAGCAGTGAGTATGCAGGGGCCAACTACAATGAGCAGTTCTTC CASSEYAGANYNEQFF many TRBJ2-1 TRBV10-1 .
TGTGCCAGCAGCGTAGAACAGGGAAGCTCACCCCTCCACTTT CASSVEQGSSPLHF many TRBJ1-6 TRBV9 .